This T cell receptor (beta chain) was recovered during a study of Graves' ophthalmopathy and Graves' hyperthyroidism. Study observations and caveats: In blood appeared most of the expanded thyroid clonotypes whose frequency exceeded 0.001.

Disease in donors with ophthalmopathy had moderate-to-severe activity, CAS ≥3, NOSPECS ≥4 and under 3 months' duration. CDR3 length equals 14 residues. Germline loops: CDR1 SEHNR, CDR2 FQNEAQ (reference sequence). V was cut by 5 bases and J by 1 base, with 11 bases left in between. Amplifying from RNA transcripts, the study obtained TCR beta CDR3 regions. First-round RT-PCR employed HTBI primers, with a second-round multiplex PCR after it. TCRdb called the multiplex PCR reads again in MiXCR, with one record for every CDR3 protein. The data show almost 750,000 distinct CDR3 sequences, with 40% seen just once and approximately 46% held by the top ten. This clonotype was seen a handful of times. The target antigen is unknown.

The chain carries TRBV7-9 and TRBJ2-5, with TRBD2 as a possible D gene (6 bases). This receptor was identified in an adult man with Graves' ophthalmopathy. Sequenced input: peripheral blood. The CDR3 bases are TGTGCCAGCAGCATTTTGGGGGGCCAAGAGACCCAGTACTTC. Translation: CASSILGGQETQYF. The full variable domain, with the rest looked up from reference TRBV7-9 and TRBJ2-5, is DTGVSQNPRHKITKRGQNVTFRCDPISEHNRLYWYRQTLGQGPEFLTYFQNEAQLEKSRLLSDRFSAERPKGSFSTLEIQRTEQGDSAMYLCASSILGGQETQYFGPGTRLLVL.